This T cell receptor beta chain emerged from a study of OX40 agonist ivuxolimab in advanced cancers. This clone was detected once. Its antigen is undetermined. Whole-study findings and limits: Dosing at 0.1 to 3.0 mg/kg was accompanied by clonal expansion of CD4+ and CD8+ blood T cells by week 6.

The germline gives CDR1 KGHSH, CDR2 LQKENI. V shed 5 bases, J shed 4 bases, and the junction held 2 bases outside the gene matches. CDR3 length: 13 residues. TCRdb keeps only in-frame clones here, not all; method: immunoSEQ multiplex PCR. The table records some 80,000 clones, 89% of them present only once. Specimen: CD4+ or CD8+ T cells sorted from blood, collected in a trial of the OX40 agonist ivuxolimab. The clonotype originates from an adult with an advanced solid tumor such as melanoma, head and neck, liver or kidney cancer. The V gene is TRBV18, the J gene TRBJ2-5; 9 nucleotides agree with TRBD1. The chain's CDR3 is CASSLQGAETQYF. The CDR3, as DNA: TGTGCCAGCTCATTACAGGGGGCAGAGACCCAGTACTTC.